This T cell receptor beta chain appears in the sequencing data of a study of cytomegalovirus exposure and HLA in healthy donors. Across the whole study: T cells numbering around 190 million yielded roughly 120 million unique TCR beta sequences in an earlier analysis. Study-level points and caveats: Some TCR beta chains (more than 150 of them) were listed as cytomegalovirus-associated. A later analysis by the authors found several of the most significant clusters apparently linked to common viral pathogens. A later analysis reportedly found fewer N-insertions in an Asian-associated ancestry cluster than the approximately 670-donor mean.

On this clone: The antigen is not known.

PCR used 60 Vbeta primers and 13 Jbeta primers. The assay was immunoSEQ multiplex PCR, and TCRdb's table has in-frame clones only and misses some. Among approximately 110,000 clones listed, 73% were seen once. The V gene's germline CDR1 is LNHDA and CDR2 SQIVND (reference sequence). The V gene lost 7 bases and the J gene lost 0 bases, with 11 bases spanning the gap. The CDR3 extends over 14 amino acids. This chain links TRBV19 with TRBJ2-3; TRBD2 is a possible D gene (6 bases). Sample: PBMCs. The TCR was taken from a man in his sixties in good health and CMV-seropositive. The CDR3 DNA is TGTGCCAGTATGGGGGGAATAAGCACAGATACGCAGTATTTT. This codes for CASMGGISTDTQYF.